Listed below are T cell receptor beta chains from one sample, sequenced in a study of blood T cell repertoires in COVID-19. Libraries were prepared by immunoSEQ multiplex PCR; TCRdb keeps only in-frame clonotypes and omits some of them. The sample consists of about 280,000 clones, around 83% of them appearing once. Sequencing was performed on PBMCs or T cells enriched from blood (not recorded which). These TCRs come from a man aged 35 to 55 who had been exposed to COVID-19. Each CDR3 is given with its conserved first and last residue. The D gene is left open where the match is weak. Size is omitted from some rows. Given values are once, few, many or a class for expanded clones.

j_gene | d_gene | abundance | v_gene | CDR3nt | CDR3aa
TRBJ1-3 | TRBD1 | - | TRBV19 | TGTGCCAGTCGCGAGGGGGCGAATGGAAACACCATATATTTT | CASREGANGNTIYF
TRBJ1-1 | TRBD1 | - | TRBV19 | TGTGCCAGTTACCTCACGGGCGGGACAGGGTACCCGTTCTTT | CASYLTGGTGYPFF
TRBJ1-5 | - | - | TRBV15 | TGTGCCACCAGCGACACGGGGGGCCCGCAGCCCCAGCATTTT | CATSDTGGPQPQHF
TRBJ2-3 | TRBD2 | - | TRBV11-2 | TGTGCCAGCAGCTTCGCTCTAGCGGGAGGCACAGATACGCAGTATTTT | CASSFALAGGTDTQYF
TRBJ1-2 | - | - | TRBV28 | TGTGCCATCGCAGGAAATAACTATGGCTACACCTTC | CAIAGNNYGYTF
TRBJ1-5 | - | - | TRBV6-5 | TGTGCCAGCACCTTAGACAGCAGCAATCAGCCCCAGCATTTT | CASTLDSSNQPQHF
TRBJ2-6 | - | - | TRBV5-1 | TGCGCCAGCAGCGGGTCAGGGCTAATATCCTCTGGGGCCAACGTCCTGACTTTC | CASSGSGLISSGANVLTF
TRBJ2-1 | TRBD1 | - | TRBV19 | TGTGCCAGTAGGTCAGGGGGCGACTACAATGAGCAGTTCTTC | CASRSGGDYNEQFF
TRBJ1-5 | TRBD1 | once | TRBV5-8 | TGTGCCAGCAAAAAGGGGACAGACTACAATCAGCCCCAGCATTTT | CASKKGTDYNQPQHF
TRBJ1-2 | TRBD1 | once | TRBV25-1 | TGTGCCAGCAGTGAATTCAAGGGACAGGTCTATGGCTACACCTTC | CASSEFKGQVYGYTF
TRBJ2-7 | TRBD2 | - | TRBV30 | TGTGCCTGGCAAGCGGGGGGAACCTACGAGCAGTACTTC | CAWQAGGTYEQYF
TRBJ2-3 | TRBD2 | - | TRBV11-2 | TGTGCCAGCAGGCGGAGCGGGAGAGGGAAGACAGATACGCAGTATTTT | CASRRSGRGKTDTQYF
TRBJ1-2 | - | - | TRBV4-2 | TGTGCCAGCAGCCAAGATATAAGGGAGGGCTATGGCTACACCTTC | CASSQDIREGYGYTF
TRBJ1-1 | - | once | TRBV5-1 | TGCGCCAGCAGCTTCCCCAGTCATGAAGCTTTCTTT | CASSFPSHEAFF
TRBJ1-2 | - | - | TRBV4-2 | TGTGCCAGCAGCCAAGACAGAGGCTACACCTTC | CASSQDRGYTF
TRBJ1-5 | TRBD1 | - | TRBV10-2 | TGCGCCAGCAGTCCGACAGGGATTGGTACGGTCGGCAATCAGCCCCAGCATTTT | CASSPTGIGTVGNQPQHF
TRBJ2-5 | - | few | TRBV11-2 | TGTGCCAGCAGCTTAGCAGCGTTCCAAGAGACCCAGTACTTC | CASSLAAFQETQYF
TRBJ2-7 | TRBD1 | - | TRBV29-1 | TGCAGCGCCCGGACAGGGCGTCTTGGCGAGCAGTACTTC | CSARTGRLGEQYF
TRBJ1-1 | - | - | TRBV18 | TGTGCCAGCTCAGGAGCCGGGACACCGAACACTGAAGCTTTCTTT | CASSGAGTPNTEAFF
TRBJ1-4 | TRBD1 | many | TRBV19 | TGTGCCAGTAGTATCTGGACAGGGGATAATGAAAAACTGTTTTTT | CASSIWTGDNEKLFF
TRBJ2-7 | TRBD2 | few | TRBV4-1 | TGCGCCAGCAGCCGACTAGCGGGAGCGAACTACGAGCAGTACTTC | CASSRLAGANYEQYF
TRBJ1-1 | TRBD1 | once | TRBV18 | TGTGCCAGCTCTCCACCGACAGGGAGGAACACTGAAGCTTTCTTT | CASSPPTGRNTEAFF
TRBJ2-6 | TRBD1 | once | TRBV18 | TGTGCCAGCTCACTGGGACAGGGTGGGGCCAACGTCCTGACTTTC | CASSLGQGGANVLTF
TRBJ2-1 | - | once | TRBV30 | TGTGCCTGGAGCGCCGACGGGACAAGTTCCTACAATGAGCAGTTCTTC | CAWSADGTSSYNEQFF
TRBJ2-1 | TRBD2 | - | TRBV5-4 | TGTGCCAGCACCAGCGGGAGCGTCATGGAGCAGTTCTTC | CASTSGSVMEQFF
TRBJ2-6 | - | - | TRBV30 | TGTGCCTGGAGCCCCCTTACAGGGGCCAACGTCCTGACTTTC | CAWSPLTGANVLTF
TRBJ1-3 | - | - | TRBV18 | TGTGCCAGCTCACTTAAGCCGGTTGGGAGCTCTGGAAACACCATATATTTT | CASSLKPVGSSGNTIYF
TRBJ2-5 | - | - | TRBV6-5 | TGTGCCAGCAGTCGGGACATTGCGGAGACCCAGTACTTC | CASSRDIAETQYF
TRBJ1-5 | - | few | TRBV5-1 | TGCGCCAGCAGCCCGGACAGACCTAATCAGCCCCAGCATTTT | CASSPDRPNQPQHF
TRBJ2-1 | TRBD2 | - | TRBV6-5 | TGTGCCAGCAGCCAGGGACTAGCGGGAGGGCCTGAGCAGTTCTTC | CASSQGLAGGPEQFF
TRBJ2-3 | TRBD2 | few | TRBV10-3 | TGTGCCACGGGGGGGGGAGATACGCAGTATTTT | CATGGGDTQYF
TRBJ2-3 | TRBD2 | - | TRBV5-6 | TGTGCCAGCAGCTTGGTTCTAGCGGTCGGCACAGATACGCAGTATTTT | CASSLVLAVGTDTQYF